The 25 T cell receptor beta chains listed next were all sequenced from one sample in a study of radiotherapy plus CTLA-4 blockade in lung cancer. TCRdb keeps only in-frame clones here, not all; method: immunoSEQ multiplex PCR. Seen here are about 88,000 clones, 60% to 80% observed once, and the top ten hold roughly 13%. The specimen comprised peripheral blood, sampled from a patient treated with radiotherapy plus ipilimumab. These receptors all stem from a human donor with non-small cell lung cancer that progressed on radiotherapy plus ipilimumab.

The sample holds a few counts of this clone. DNA of the CDR3: TGTGCCAGCAGCCAGGGATATGGCGCCAACGTCCTGACTTTC. Its translation: CASSQGYGANVLTF. The chain joins TRBV4-2 to TRBJ2-6; D not resolved. The germline gives CDR1 LGHNA, CDR2 YNFKEQ. V lost 3 bases and J lost 7, with 10 bases in between. The CDR3 consists of 14 residues.

The rearrangement links TRBV19 to TRBJ1-2; 8 bases fit TRBD1. This CDR3 is 12 amino acids long. In germline, CDR1 is LNHDA, CDR2 SQIVND (reference sequence). V was clipped by 4 bases and J by 8 bases; unmatched bases: 3. CDR3 DNA: TGTGCCAGTAGTACCAGGGGGCAAGGCTACACCTTC. It translates to CASSTRGQGYTF.

The chain has TRBV28 and TRBJ2-3; D may be TRBD1 (5 bases). Looked up from germline, CDR1 is MDHEN and CDR2 is SYDVKM. The CDR3 totals 15 residues. The V end was cut by 3 bases, the J end by 0 bases, with 10 bases between. In DNA form, the CDR3 reads TGTGCCAGCAGTTTTTGGTCAGGGAGCACAGATACGCAGTATTTT. The encoded protein is CASSFWSGSTDTQYF.

This clone was seen a handful of times. The chain combines TRBV11-3 with TRBJ2-7, with TRBD2 matching 8 bases. The V gene's germline CDR1 is SGHNT and CDR2 YENEEA. CDR3 length: 15 residues. Trimming removed 6 bases from V and 5 bases from J; junction bases left unmatched: 12. The CDR3 spells CASRLGGLDSDEQYF. CDR3 coding DNA: TGTGCCAGCAGACTGGGGGGACTAGACAGTGACGAGCAGTACTTC.

This clone has a handful of counts. V is TRBV30 and J is TRBJ2-3; no definite D call. Trimming removed 0 bases from V and 0 bases from J, with 7 bases in between. The V gene's germline CDR1 is GTSNPN and CDR2 SVGIG (reference sequence). The CDR3 spans 14 residues. Here the CDR3 DNA reads TGTGCCTGGAGTGTATTCCCGAGCACAGATACGCAGTATTTT. Translation: CAWSVFPSTDTQYF.

This clone was seen only a few times. The chain couples TRBV4-3 to TRBJ2-1, with 11 bases identical to TRBD2. Losses at the gene ends were 0 bases for V and 6 bases for J; bases not matched to a gene: 7. Germline V gene sequence: CDR1 LGHNA, CDR2 YSLEER. The CDR3 length is 17 residues. The CDR3 reads CASSQDPVGLAGNEQFF. The CDR3, as DNA: TGCGCCAGCAGCCAAGATCCCGTTGGACTAGCGGGCAATGAGCAGTTCTTC.

V is TRBV6-1 and J is TRBJ2-2, with TRBD1 identical over 9 bases. Germline V gene sequence: CDR1 MNHNS, CDR2 SASEGT. The CDR3 is 15 residues long. V lost 10 bases to trimming and J lost 1 base; unmatched junction nucleotides: 7. Written as DNA, the CDR3 is TGTGCCATCTTTCGACAGGGGGGGAACACCGGGGAGCTGTTTTTT. As protein: CAIFRQGGNTGELFF.

The chain carries TRBV4-2 and TRBJ2-1; the match to TRBD2 covers 11 bases. Germline loops: CDR1 LGHNA, CDR2 YNFKEQ. This CDR3 has 16 amino acids. J was trimmed by 4 bases and V by 1 base; bases with no gene match: 3. The CDR3 DNA reads as TGTGCCAGCAGCCAAGCCGGGACTAGCGGTTACAATGAGCAGTTCTTC. Protein: CASSQAGTSGYNEQFF.

The chain combines TRBV19 with TRBJ1-2, with 8 bases lining up with TRBD1. J lost 4 bases, V lost 3 bases, and 4 bases had no gene match. Germline V CDR1 and CDR2: LNHDA, SQIVND (reference sequence). CDR3 size: 14 residues. The CDR3 nucleotides read TGTGCCAGTAGTATCGGACAGGGAGGCTATGGCTACACCTTC. It encodes CASSIGQGGYGYTF. Filled out from reference TRBV19 and TRBJ1-2, the complete variable domain reads DGGITQSPKYLFRKEGQNVTLSCEQNLNHDAMYWYRQDPGQGLRLIYYSQIVNDFQKGDIAEGYSVSREKKESFPLTVTSAQKNPTAFYLCASSIGQGGYGYTFGSGTRLTVV.

The chain recombines TRBV4-1 with TRBJ2-5; tentative D call: TRBD1 (5 bases). The CDR3 totals 13 residues. The germline V and J ends were trimmed by 1 base and 4 bases, with 7 bases remaining between them. Germline assignment: CDR1 MGHRA and CDR2 YSYEKL. The CDR3: CASSQGGRETQYF. CDR3 bases: TGCGCCAGCAGCCAAGGGGGCAGAGAGACCCAGTACTTC.

The gene calls are TRBV7-8 and TRBJ1-4; no definite D call. The CDR3 covers 15 residues. V gave up 1 base and J gave up 5 bases, with 11 bases separating them. Germline values: CDR1 SGHVS, CDR2 FQNEAQ. The DNA for the CDR3 is TGTGCCAGCAGCTTAGACGCGGTGCCGAATGAAAAACTGTTTTTT. Translating it yields CASSLDAVPNEKLFF. The full variable domain, completed using reference TRBV7-8 and TRBJ1-4, is GAGVSQSPRYKVAKRGQDVALRCDPISGHVSLFWYQQALGQGPEFLTYFQNEAQLDKSGLPSDRFFAERPEGSVSTLKIQRTQQEDSAVYLCASSLDAVPNEKLFFGSGTQLSVL.

V and J are TRBV25-1 and TRBJ2-5, with D unclear. The germline CDR1 and CDR2 sequences are MGHDK and SYGVNS. The CDR3 totals 11 residues. Trimming took off 5 bases at V and 2 bases at J, with 3 bases between the two ends. In DNA, the CDR3 is TGTGCCAGCAGTCCTCAAGAGACCCAGTACTTC. This sequence encodes CASSPQETQYF. Full variable domain (rest looked up from reference TRBV25-1 and TRBJ2-5): EADIYQTPRYLVIGTGKKITLECSQTMGHDKMYWYQQDPGMELHLIHYSYGVNSTEKGDLSSESTVSRIRTEHFPLTLESARPSHTSQYLCASSPQETQYFGPGTRLLVL.

The CDR3, as DNA: TGTGCCAGCAGCGTAGCGGGGGACACAGATACGCAGTATTTT. This sequence encodes CASSVAGDTDTQYF. The chain has TRBV9 and TRBJ2-3; TRBD2 might be the D (6 bases). CDR3 length: 14 amino acids. Germline V gene sequence: CDR1 SGDLS, CDR2 YYNGEE. The V end was cut by 0 bases, the J end by 2 bases, with 7 bases between.

This clone has a single count. The CDR3: CAISESTRENTGELFF. Here the CDR3 DNA reads TGTGCCATCAGTGAGTCGACTCGGGAGAACACCGGGGAGCTGTTTTTT. This chain connects TRBV10-3 to TRBJ2-2; tentatively, D is TRBD2 (5 bases). Trimming took off 0 bases at V and 1 base at J, with 9 bases between the two ends. The CDR3 length is 16 residues. Germline lookup yields CDR1 ENHRY and CDR2 SYGVKD.

This clone was observed a handful of times. The chain has TRBV27 and TRBJ1-6; no clear D gene. V was cut by 2 bases and J by 6 bases, with 11 bases left in between. Germline V gene data show CDR1 as MNHEY and CDR2 as SMNVEV (reference sequence). This CDR3 spans 15 amino acids. The CDR3 DNA reads as TGTGCCAGCAGTTTAAAGGCGGGCTCTAATTCACCCCTCCACTTT. This sequence encodes CASSLKAGSNSPLHF.

This clone was counted only a few times. The rearrangement uses TRBV4-1 and TRBJ2-1; 12 nucleotides line up with TRBD2. V dropped 3 bases and J dropped 7; count of bases not matched to a gene: 10. The germline gives CDR1 MGHRA, CDR2 YSYEKL. This CDR3 region has 17 residues. CDR3 sequence: CASSHPSGRALGNEQFF. The DNA of the CDR3 is TGCGCCAGCAGCCACCCTAGCGGGAGGGCCTTAGGAAATGAGCAGTTCTTC.

V usage is TRBV27 and J usage is TRBJ1-2; D gene uncertain. This CDR3 region has 12 residues. Germline lookup yields CDR1 MNHEY and CDR2 SMNVEV (reference sequence). Trimming pared 6 bases from V and 5 bases from J, leaving 10 bases between. DNA for the CDR3: TGTGCCAGCAGCCCGAACCGATATGGCTACACCTTC. The encoded protein is CASSPNRYGYTF.

The chain links TRBV14 to TRBJ2-7, with D hard to call. CDR3 length equals 11 residues. The V and J ends lost 0 bases and 3 bases respectively, with 0 bases between them. Germline V lookup: CDR1 SGHDN, CDR2 FVKESK. CDR3 region: CASSQDYEQYF. DNA of the CDR3: TGTGCCAGCAGCCAAGACTACGAGCAGTACTTC.

The chain has TRBV28 and TRBJ2-5; D call uncertain. The CDR3 has 16 amino acids. The germline V gene has CDR1 MDHEN and CDR2 SYDVKM. The V end lost 4 bases, the J end lost 2 bases, and 17 bases lay between the germline ends. DNA of the CDR3: TGTGCCAGCAGTTCCCCGTCAGAGCTCGGACAAGAGACCCAGTACTTC. Its protein product is CASSSPSELGQETQYF.

Of note for this clone: Other DNA sequences in the sample encode the same CDR3. The rearrangement joins TRBV6-6 to TRBJ2-7; D remains unclear. This CDR3 contains 15 residues. Trimming stripped 6 bases from V and 2 bases from J, with 17 bases between. Germline assignment: CDR1 MNHNY and CDR2 SVGAGI (reference sequence). The CDR3 spells CASSPRQGAAYEQYF. Written as DNA, the CDR3 is TGTGCCAGCAGCCCACGCCAAGGCGCCGCCTACGAGCAGTACTTC.

This chain uses TRBV2 with TRBJ2-7; 9 positions agree with TRBD1. The CDR3 spans 12 residues. Losses at the gene ends were 10 bases for V and 4 bases for J; bases not matched to a gene: 5. CDR1 is SNHLY, CDR2 FYNNEI, per germline. The CDR3 bases are TGTGCCATAGGACAGGGGAAGTACGAGCAGTACTTC. Translating gives CAIGQGKYEQYF.

V is TRBV6-1 and J is TRBJ2-3; 8 positions agree with TRBD2. CDR1 MNHNS and CDR2 SASEGT come from the germline V gene. Germline trimming cut 2 bases from V and 11 bases from J; bases unmatched to any gene: 6. The length of the CDR3 is 13 residues. This chain's CDR3 is CASSEFVAGLQYF. The CDR3 DNA reads as TGTGCCAGCAGTGAATTTGTAGCGGGGTTGCAGTATTTT.

V gene TRBV10-2 combines with J gene TRBJ1-2; TRBD1 matches at 8 bases. V was clipped by 3 bases and J by 7 bases; unmatched bases: 7. CDR3 size: 14 residues. Germline values: CDR1 WSHSY, CDR2 SAAADI. CDR3: CASSEQGGLFGYTF. In DNA form, the CDR3 reads TGCGCCAGCAGTGAACAGGGGGGACTTTTTGGCTACACCTTC.

The chain recombines TRBV9 with TRBJ2-3; 8 bases map to TRBD1. In germline, CDR1 is SGDLS, CDR2 YYNGEE. J gave up 0 bases and V 0 bases, and 0 bases lay outside the gene matches. This CDR3 is built from 15 residues. The CDR3 coding sequence is TGTGCCAGCAGCGTAGGACAGGGGAGCACAGATACGCAGTATTTT. This encodes CASSVGQGSTDTQYF.

The chain has TRBV18 and TRBJ2-7, with 9 bases identical to TRBD2. V lost 3 bases to trimming and J lost 4 bases; unmatched junction nucleotides: 7. CDR1 and CDR2 from the germline V gene are KGHSH and LQKENI. This CDR3 contains 15 residues. The CDR3 DNA reads as TGTGCCAGCTCACCTGTGGGAACTAGCGGGTACGAGCAGTACTTC. Its translation: CASSPVGTSGYEQYF.